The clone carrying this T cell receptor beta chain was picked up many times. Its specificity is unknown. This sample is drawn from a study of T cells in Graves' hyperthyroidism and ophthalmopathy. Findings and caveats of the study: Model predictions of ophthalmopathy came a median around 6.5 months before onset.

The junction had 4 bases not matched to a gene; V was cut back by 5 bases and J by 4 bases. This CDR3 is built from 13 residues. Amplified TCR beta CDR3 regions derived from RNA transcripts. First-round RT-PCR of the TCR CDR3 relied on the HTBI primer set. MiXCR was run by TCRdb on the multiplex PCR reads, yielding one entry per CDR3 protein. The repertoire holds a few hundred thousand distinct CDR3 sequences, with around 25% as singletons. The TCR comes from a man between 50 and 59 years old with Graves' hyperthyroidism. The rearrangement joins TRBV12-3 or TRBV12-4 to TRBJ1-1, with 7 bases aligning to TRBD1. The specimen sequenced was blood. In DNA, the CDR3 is TGTGCCAGCAGTCCTAGGGGGCTCACTGAAGCTTTCTTT. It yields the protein CASSPRGLTEAFF.